This TCR beta chain appears in the sequencing data of a study of beta chain features in type 1 diabetes. On the study more broadly: On cell yields, gender and age, patients and healthy donors were similar.

Study results and limitations: TCRB CDR3s from Type 1 diabetes patients were moderately but significantly shorter in all four CD4+ subsets. Relative to healthy donors, patients appeared to have naive, central memory and Treg TCRB repertoires that were more similar.

In germline, CDR1 is MDHEN, CDR2 SYDVKM. The CDR3 has 17 amino acids. The germline V and J ends were trimmed by 5 bases and 3 bases, with 22 bases remaining between them. This clone was detected a few times. Its antigen is currently unknown. The whole isolated RNA underwent reverse transcription, so sequencing captured expressed TCRB transcripts. TCRdb's table, derived via immunoSEQ multiplex PCR, lists solely in-frame clones and lacks some. The sample lists about 180,000 clones; 6% to 9% were seen once. Sequenced material: central memory CD4+ T cells from blood. This chain connects TRBV28 to TRBJ2-5, with D tentatively TRBD1 (6 bases). This clonotype was obtained from a man between 18 and 29 years old with type 1 diabetes. CDR3 amino acids: CASSHSSGAGVEETQYF. The CDR3 DNA follows: TGTGCCAGCAGTCACTCGTCAGGGGCAGGTGTCGAAGAGACCCAGTACTTC.